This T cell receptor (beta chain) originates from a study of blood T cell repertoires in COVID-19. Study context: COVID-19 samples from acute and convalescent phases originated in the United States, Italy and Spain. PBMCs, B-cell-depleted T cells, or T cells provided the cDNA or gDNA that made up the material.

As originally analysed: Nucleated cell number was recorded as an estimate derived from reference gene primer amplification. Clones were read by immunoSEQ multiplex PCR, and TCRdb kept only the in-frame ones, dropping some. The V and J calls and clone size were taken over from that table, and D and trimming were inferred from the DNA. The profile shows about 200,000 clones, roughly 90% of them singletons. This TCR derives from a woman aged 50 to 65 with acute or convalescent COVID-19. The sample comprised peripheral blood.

The CDR3, as DNA: TGTGCCAGCAGCTTATCTTTGAACACTGAAGCTTTCTTT. Translated: CASSLSLNTEAFF. This chain connects TRBV7-8 to TRBJ1-1, with no clear D. Germline V gives CDR1 SGHVS, CDR2 FQNEAQ. V lost 2 bases and J 0 bases, leaving 4 bases between the germline ends. This CDR3 region has 13 residues.